These 2 T cell receptor beta chains originate from one sample sequenced in a study of blood T cell repertoires in COVID-19. Sequencing was performed with immunoSEQ multiplex PCR; in TCRdb, only in-frame clones are kept and a portion is missing. The sample lists 250,000 or so clones, 75% to 90% occurring once. Material: PBMCs or T cells enriched from blood (not recorded which). The origin of the receptors is a middle-aged woman who had been exposed to COVID-19.

The rearrangement links TRBV28 to TRBJ2-5; D is possibly TRBD2 (7 bases). Deletions cut 7 bases from V and 2 bases from J, with 17 bases between. The CDR3 is made up of 15 amino acids. Germline CDR1 reads MDHEN; CDR2 reads SYDVKM. The CDR3 DNA follows: TGTGCCAGCACGACGGGGGGCAGTCAACAAGAGACCCAGTACTTC. Translation: CASTTGGSQQETQYF.

The rearrangement uses TRBV7-2 and TRBJ2-1; 14 bases align to TRBD2. The V segment lost 4 bases and the J segment 12 bases; nucleotides outside the gene matches: 14. The CDR3 contains 17 residues. Per the germline V gene, CDR1 is SGHTA and CDR2 is FQGNSA. The CDR3 DNA follows: TGTGCCAGCAGCTCGGGACTAGCGGGGGCGAGGGTTAACGGGCAGTTCTTC. It yields the protein CASSSGLAGARVNGQFF.